This T cell receptor (beta chain) was recorded in a study of CD8+CD57+ T cells in acquired aplastic anemia. In patients chosen for sequencing, flow cytometry had shown CD8+CD57+ cell expansion. The ends were cut back, 3 bases at V and 5 bases at J, with 13 bases in the middle. Per the germline V gene, CDR1 is DFQATT and CDR2 is SNEGSKA (reference sequence). The CDR3 is 13 amino acids. Using genomic DNA as the template, TCR beta VDJ and CDR3 profiling was carried out. TCRdb analysed the reads with MiXCR anew, one entry per CDR3 protein. The table lists some 98,000 distinct CDR3 sequences, less than 75% of them singletons.

The sequencing input was sorted CD4+, CD8+, or CD8+CD57+ T cells (not recorded which) from PBMCs. The TCR was taken from a human donor with aplastic anemia. This chain joins TRBV20-1 and TRBJ1-1; D might be TRBD1 (5 bases). CDR3 bases: TGCAGTGCTAGGGGCGGGGGAGATACTGAAGCTTTCTTT. Translated, it gives CSARGGGDTEAFF.